A single sample gave rise to the 10 T cell receptor beta chains below, sequenced in a study of blood T cell repertoires in COVID-19. Clones were sequenced by immunoSEQ multiplex PCR, and TCRdb holds only the in-frame ones, with some missing. The table includes about 240,000 clones, approximately 90% detected once. Source material: PBMCs or T cells enriched from blood (not recorded which). These TCRs come from a man aged 40-50 years who had recovered from COVID-19.

This chain connects TRBV1 to TRBJ2-7; TRBD1, the table's D call, lacks a check against the DNA. TRBV1 is classified as a pseudogene. This CDR3 has 16 amino acids. The CDR3, as DNA: TGCACCAGCAGCCTTAACCGGACAGCAGTCTCCTACGAGCAGTACTTC. Encoded protein: CTSSLNRTAVSYEQYF.

The rearrangement uses TRBV2 and TRBJ1-1; tentatively, D is TRBD1 (6 bases). Trimming took off 6 bases at V and 13 bases at J, with 18 bases between the two ends. The V gene's germline CDR1 is SNHLY and CDR2 FYNNEI. The CDR3 consists of 12 residues. CDR3 nucleotides: TGTGCCAGCAGCCCCGGACATTCAGGGGATTTCTTT. Residues: CASSPGHSGDFF. Filled out from reference TRBV2 and TRBJ1-1, the complete variable domain reads EPEVTQTPSHQVTQMGQEVILRCVPISNHLYFYWYRQILGQKVEFLVSFYNNEISEKSEIFDDQFSVERPDGSNFTLKIRSTKLEDSAMYFCASSPGHSGDFFGQGTRLTVV.

This chain uses TRBV2 with TRBJ2-3, with D tentatively TRBD1 (6 bases). The CDR3 length is 14 residues. Germline CDR1 reads SNHLY; CDR2 reads FYNNEI. With 6 bases removed from V and 4 bases from J, the gap between germline ends came to 14 bases. The CDR3: CASRYQGFPDTQYF. The CDR3 coding sequence is TGTGCCAGCAGATATCAGGGGTTCCCAGATACGCAGTATTTT.

This clone occurred once. The gene calls are TRBV7-9 and TRBJ2-5; maybe TRBD1 (5 bases). Per germline, CDR1 SEHNR and CDR2 FQNEAQ (reference sequence). CDR3 length: 14 residues. V dropped 0 bases and J dropped 5 bases, with 10 bases sitting between them. CDR3 nucleotides: TGTGCCAGCAGCTTAGCGGGAAGGGGCGAGACCCAGTACTTC. Protein sequence: CASSLAGRGETQYF.

This rearrangement joins TRBV11-1 to TRBJ2-7; no clear D gene. CDR1 and CDR2 from the germline V gene are SGHAT and FQDESV (reference sequence). The ends were cut back, 1 base at V and 3 bases at J, with 4 bases in the middle. The CDR3 totals 12 residues. Written as DNA, the CDR3 is TGTGCCAGCAGCTTAGAGCACTACGAGCAGTACTTC. Translated, it gives CASSLEHYEQYF.

The V gene is TRBV9, the J gene TRBJ1-6; D uncertain. The germline V and J ends were trimmed by 0 bases and 0 bases, with 10 bases remaining between them. The V gene's germline CDR1 is SGDLS and CDR2 YYNGEE. The CDR3 runs to 17 residues. CDR3 nucleotides: TGTGCCAGCAGCGTAGGACGAGGGAGCTCCTATAATTCACCCCTCCACTTT. This encodes CASSVGRGSSYNSPLHF.

The chain recombines TRBV3-1 (or the pseudogene TRBV3-2) with TRBJ1-2; D remains ambiguous. V shed 2 bases and J shed 5 bases, with 15 bases lying between them. CDR1 is LGHDT, CDR2 YNNKEL, per germline (reference sequence). CDR3 length: 15 amino acids. This CDR3 is CASSQQPSVPYGYTF. The CDR3 nucleotides are TGTGCCAGCAGCCAACAGCCAAGCGTCCCGTATGGCTACACCTTC.

This chain links TRBV15 with TRBJ2-2; 13 bases fit TRBD2. The germline V gene encodes CDR1 LNHNV and CDR2 YYDKDF (reference sequence). Trimming cost V 7 bases and J 8 bases; bases outside gene matches: 13. CDR3 length: 17 amino acids. The CDR3 loop is CATIKGEGLAGVGELFF. As DNA, the CDR3 is TGTGCCACCATAAAAGGGGAAGGACTAGCGGGAGTGGGGGAGCTGTTTTTT.

This chain connects TRBV25-1 to TRBJ2-3, with a possible D match to TRBD2 (5 bases). The ends were cut back, 6 bases at V and 1 base at J, with 11 bases in the middle. This CDR3 has 14 amino acids. Germline V lookup: CDR1 MGHDK, CDR2 SYGVNS. The chain's CDR3 is CASSVLRGTDTQYF. In DNA, the CDR3 is TGTGCCAGCAGCGTACTGAGGGGCACAGATACGCAGTATTTT.

The rearrangement joins TRBV7-2 to TRBJ2-7; 10 positions agree with TRBD1. Germline V gene lookup returns CDR1 SGHTA and CDR2 FQGNSA. The V segment lost 1 base and the J segment 7 bases; nucleotides outside the gene matches: 10. This CDR3 comprises 16 residues. The CDR3 loop is CASSLVPRQGAREQYF. CDR3 DNA sequence: TGTGCCAGCAGCTTAGTTCCGAGACAGGGGGCGCGGGAGCAGTACTTC.